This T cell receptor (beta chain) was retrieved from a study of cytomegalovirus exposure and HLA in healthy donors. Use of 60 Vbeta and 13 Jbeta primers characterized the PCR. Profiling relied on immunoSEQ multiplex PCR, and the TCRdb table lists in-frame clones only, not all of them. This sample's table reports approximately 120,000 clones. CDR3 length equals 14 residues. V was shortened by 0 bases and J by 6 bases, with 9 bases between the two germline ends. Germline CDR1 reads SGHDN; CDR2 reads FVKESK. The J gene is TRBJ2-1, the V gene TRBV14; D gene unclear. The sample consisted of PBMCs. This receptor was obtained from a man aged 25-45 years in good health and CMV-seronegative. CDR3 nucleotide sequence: TGTGCCAGCAGCCAAGATCTGAGGAGCAATGAGCAGTTCTTC. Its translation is CASSQDLRSNEQFF.